The rows below give T cell receptor beta chains drawn from one sample of a study of CD8 T cells in Susac syndrome. TCRdb used MiXCR to reprocess the immunoSEQ multiplex PCR reads, holding one entry per CDR3 protein. This table has roughly 200,000 distinct CDR3 sequences, 85% to 95% appearing once. Sequenced: CD4+ T cells from PBMCs. The source is a human donor in good health. Both conserved end residues are trimmed from each CDR3. The order of the fields is V gene, CDR3 protein.

V gene: TRBV5-1
CDR3 protein: ASSLESSGANVLT

V gene: TRBV9
CDR3 protein: ASSVGGVQETQY

V gene: TRBV19
CDR3 protein: ASSPREGGYT

V gene: TRBV6-2/TRBV6-3
CDR3 protein: ASSRETRTGGGGYT

V gene: TRBV7-2
CDR3 protein: ASSRLDSIYGYT

V gene: TRBV3-1
CDR3 protein: ASSQDTPISRAF

V gene: TRBV20-1
CDR3 protein: SASGVGVLGNEQF

V gene: TRBV25-1
CDR3 protein: ASSKVGKNTEAF

V gene: TRBV7-9
CDR3 protein: ASRPDTYSGANVLT

V gene: TRBV7-9
CDR3 protein: ASSLGRDDYGYT

V gene: TRBV6-1
CDR3 protein: ASRESGGAGYT

V gene: TRBV3-1
CDR3 protein: ASSQGDNTEAF

V gene: TRBV15
CDR3 protein: ATSRDQGWGETQY

V gene: TRBV4-1
CDR3 protein: ASSAQVTPNTEAF

V gene: TRBV29-1
CDR3 protein: SARQGSYNEQF

V gene: TRBV20-1
CDR3 protein: SASGDTDTQY

V gene: TRBV27
CDR3 protein: ASSRDRDFTDTQY

V gene: TRBV12-3/TRBV12-4
CDR3 protein: ASSYDGDTQY

V gene: TRBV12-3/TRBV12-4
CDR3 protein: ASRGVNTEAF

V gene: TRBV11-2
CDR3 protein: ASSAVVLAGGSEQF

V gene: TRBV14
CDR3 protein: ASSSKWWQHDTGELF

V gene: TRBV9
CDR3 protein: ASSVDGNTEAF

V gene: TRBV28
CDR3 protein: ASSGGLPRDGYT

V gene: TRBV28
CDR3 protein: ASISPYRGPYYT

V gene: TRBV5-4
CDR3 protein: ASSLSTWAAQH

V gene: TRBV5-4
CDR3 protein: ASRSGTTNTGELF

V gene: TRBV6-5
CDR3 protein: ASRETGDSHEQY

V gene: TRBV3-1
CDR3 protein: ASSQDIEGAQY

V gene: TRBV24-1
CDR3 protein: ATSEGGTGNQPQH

V gene: TRBV6-2/TRBV6-3
CDR3 protein: ASTTGGGTDTQY

V gene: TRBV29-1
CDR3 protein: SVARGQETQY

V gene: TRBV7-2
CDR3 protein: ASSLPASSPYEQY

V gene: TRBV7-9
CDR3 protein: ASSLALTVETQY

V gene: TRBV9
CDR3 protein: ASSDEDRDRQAEAF

V gene: TRBV7-2
CDR3 protein: ASSLHVADGYT

V gene: TRBV5-6
CDR3 protein: ASSLEQPYEQY

V gene: TRBV7-9
CDR3 protein: ASSVQGNQPQH

V gene: TRBV2
CDR3 protein: ASSEGQGLYYGYT

V gene: TRBV10-2
CDR3 protein: ASTGDSGYGYT

V gene: TRBV4-3
CDR3 protein: ASSQAHRGIKNIQY

V gene: TRBV14
CDR3 protein: ASSQELAVNEQF

V gene: TRBV5-1
CDR3 protein: ASSLAARSTDTQY

V gene: TRBV7-9
CDR3 protein: ASSFDKGDEQF

V gene: TRBV3-1
CDR3 protein: ASSQRRENQPQH

V gene: TRBV27
CDR3 protein: ASSEQGLAGVGETQY

V gene: TRBV15
CDR3 protein: ATSRDLTGNTGELF

V gene: TRBV7-2
CDR3 protein: ASSRIGGEGGTDTQY

V gene: TRBV27
CDR3 protein: ASMQGDEKLF

V gene: TRBV20-1
CDR3 protein: SAFGTGGSRVAF

V gene: TRBV7-2
CDR3 protein: ASSSGRQFYEQY

V gene: TRBV20-1
CDR3 protein: SARALQGSGSNQPQH

V gene: TRBV7-2
CDR3 protein: ASSLATGPIGETQY

V gene: TRBV27
CDR3 protein: ASTQDMAYGYT